These T cell receptor beta chains were read from a single sample in a study of T cell repertoires in cytomegalovirus infection. No cognate antigen is known for these TCRs. TCRdb re-derived calls from the reads in MiXCR, one entry per CDR3 protein. The sample contains about 770,000 distinct CDR3 sequences, 29% of which appear only once. The sequencing used cultured CD8+ T cells from PBMCs, collected from culture after CMV antigen stimulation. The receptors here all came from a human donor in good health (CMV status not recorded). Some clones in this sample may be carry-over from other donors' samples. Both conserved end residues are part of each CDR3. Each record gives: D gene, J gene, clone size, V gene, CDR3 protein, CDR3 DNA. A D gene is named only where the DNA matches it firmly. Clone size is given for some rows only: seen once, a few or many times, or a class if the clone is expanded.

.,TRBJ1-6,.,TRBV7-4,CASNPIKVTGSPLHF,TGTGCCAGCAACCCCATTAAGGTCACGGGTTCACCCCTCCACTTT
TRBD1,TRBJ1-1,.,TRBV7-4,CASSTRQGNTEAFF,TGTGCCAGCAGCACCAGACAGGGAAACACTGAAGCTTTCTTT
TRBD1,TRBJ2-2,few,TRBV4-1,CASSQPPDRGGRELFF,TGTGCCAGCAGCCAACCACCCGACAGGGGCGGGAGGGAGCTGTTTTTT
.,TRBJ2-7,few,TRBV19,CASSKTSLYEQYF,TGTGCCAGTAGTAAGACTTCCCTCTACGAGCAGTACTTC
.,TRBJ2-5,many,TRBV7-9,CASSPDRKETQYF,TGTGCCAGCAGCCCAGACAGGAAAGAGACCCAGTACTTC
.,TRBJ2-3,.,TRBV24-1,CATSGGEADTQYF,TGTGCCACCAGTGGGGGTGAGGCAGATACGCAGTATTTT
.,TRBJ2-2,.,TRBV15,CATSHTGELFF,TGTGCCACCAGTCACACCGGGGAGCTGTTTTTT
TRBD1,TRBJ2-7,.,TRBV9,CASSSGQGHYEQYF,TGTGCCAGCAGCTCCGGACAGGGGCACTACGAGCAGTACTTC
.,TRBJ1-1,few,TRBV27,CASSLRGGGEAFF,TGTGCCAGCAGTTTGAGAGGGGGGGGTGAAGCTTTCTTT
.,TRBJ1-1,.,TRBV7-6,CASSAVRTEAFF,TGTGCCAGCAGCGCCGTGAGGACTGAAGCTTTCTTT
TRBD1,TRBJ2-2,few,TRBV29-1,CSVEVGGSTGELFF,TGCAGCGTTGAGGTAGGGGGCTCCACCGGGGAGCTGTTTTTT
.,TRBJ2-7,many,TRBV7-2,CASSPSREGAYEQYF,TGTGCCAGCAGCCCGAGCCGGGAAGGAGCCTACGAGCAGTACTTC
TRBD1,TRBJ2-1,few,TRBV20-1,CSAEGQGIYNEQFF,TGCAGTGCTGAGGGACAGGGAATCTACAATGAGCAGTTCTTC
TRBD2,TRBJ2-1,many,TRBV12-3/TRBV12-4,CASRPTSGGVNEQFF,TGTGCCAGCAGACCGACTAGCGGGGGCGTCAATGAGCAGTTCTTC
.,TRBJ1-1,few,TRBV6-2/TRBV6-3,CASSYAQGTEAFF,TGTGCCAGCAGTTACGCCCAAGGGACTGAAGCTTTCTTT
.,TRBJ1-4,many,TRBV20-1,CSASHIGGDEKLFF,TGCAGTGCCAGTCATATCGGGGGTGATGAAAAACTGTTTTTT
.,TRBJ2-5,many,TRBV27,CASSFAGTSQETQYF,TGTGCCAGCAGTTTCGCCGGGACAAGCCAAGAGACCCAGTACTTC
.,TRBJ1-2,once,TRBV9,CASTEDGYTF,TGTGCCAGCACGGAGGATGGCTACACCTTC
.,TRBJ2-3,few,TRBV7-9,CASSLSGSAYTDTQYF,TGTGCCAGCAGCTTGTCGGGGTCCGCCTACACAGATACGCAGTATTTT
.,TRBJ1-2,.,TRBV4-1,CASSPQPGTDDGYTF,TGCGCCAGCAGCCCCCAGCCCGGGACGGACGATGGCTACACCTTC
TRBD2,TRBJ2-3,few,TRBV6-1,CASRPGLAGEVGADTQYF,TGTGCCAGCAGACCGGGACTAGCGGGGGAGGTTGGCGCAGATACGCAGTATTTT
.,TRBJ2-2,.,TRBV27,CASTTWANPHTGELFF,TGTGCCAGCACCACTTGGGCAAACCCCCACACCGGGGAGCTGTTTTTT